The source of this T cell receptor (beta chain) is a study of T cells in tuberculosis. Assay used: immunoSEQ multiplex PCR; TCRdb lists only in-frame clones, some missing. Here the sample spans under 35,000 clones, around 94% being singletons. The sample consisted of PBMCs. The TCR comes from a donor aged 10-29 years with latent tuberculosis or without tuberculosis infection.

The CDR3 loop reads CASSPPTTTYEQYF. Here the CDR3 DNA reads TGTGCCAGCTCACCTCCCACTACGACCTACGAGCAGTACTTC. This chain connects TRBV18 to TRBJ2-7; D is undetermined. This CDR3 has 14 amino acids. Germline V lookup: CDR1 KGHSH, CDR2 LQKENI. Trimming cost V 3 bases and J 2 bases, with 11 bases left between them.